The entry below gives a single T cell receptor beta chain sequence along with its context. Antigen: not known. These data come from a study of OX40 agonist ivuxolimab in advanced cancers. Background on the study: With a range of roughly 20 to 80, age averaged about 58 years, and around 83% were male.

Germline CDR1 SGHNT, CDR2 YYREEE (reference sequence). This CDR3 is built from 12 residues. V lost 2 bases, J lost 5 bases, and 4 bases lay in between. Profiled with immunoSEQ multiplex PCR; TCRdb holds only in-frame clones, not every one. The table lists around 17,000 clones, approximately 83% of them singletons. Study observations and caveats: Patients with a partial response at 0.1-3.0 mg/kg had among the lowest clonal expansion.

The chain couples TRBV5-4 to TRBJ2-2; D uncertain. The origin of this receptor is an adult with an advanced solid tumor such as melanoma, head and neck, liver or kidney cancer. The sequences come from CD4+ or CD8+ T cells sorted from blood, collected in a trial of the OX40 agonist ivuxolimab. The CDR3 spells CASSFTTGELFF. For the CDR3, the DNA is TGTGCCAGCAGCTTCACGACCGGGGAGCTGTTTTTT.